The 26 T cell receptor beta chains reported below all come from one sample, sequenced in a study of control samples from healthy donors and cancer patients. Repertoires were generated with immunoSEQ multiplex PCR, while TCRdb's copy carries only in-frame clones and drops some. The sample records about 130,000 clones, 92% being singletons. The specimen was PBMCs. The receptors come from an elderly man with head and neck cancer.

This sequence joins TRBV6-6 and TRBJ1-3, with D unclear. Germline lookup yields CDR1 MNHNY and CDR2 SVGAGI (reference sequence). The CDR3 runs 16 residues. V lost 6 bases to trimming and J lost 0 bases, with 15 bases between them. The CDR3 DNA follows: TGTGCCAGCAGCCGTAACGGACGGAACTCTGGAAACACCATATATTTT. It specifies CASSRNGRNSGNTIYF.

This clone was recorded once. The rearrangement uses TRBV7-7 and TRBJ2-5, with 9 bases aligning to TRBD2. The V segment lost 5 bases and the J segment 6 bases; nucleotides outside the gene matches: 10. The CDR3 is made up of 15 amino acids. CDR1 SSHAT and CDR2 FNYEAQ come from the germline V gene (reference sequence). As DNA, the CDR3 is TGTGCCAGCAGCGTAGGCGGGGGGGCCGGGAAGACCCAGTACTTC. This translates into CASSVGGGAGKTQYF.

The rearrangement joins TRBV13 to TRBJ1-6; 10 bases are shared with TRBD1. J gave up 8 bases and V 5 bases, and 6 bases lay outside the gene matches. The CDR3 runs to 15 residues. Germline CDR1 is PRHDT and CDR2 is FYEKMQ (reference sequence). CDR3 bases: TGTGCCAGCAGCGGCAGGACAGGGGGGCATTCACCCCTCCACTTT. It codes for CASSGRTGGHSPLHF.

The rearrangement joins TRBV5-6 to TRBJ2-1; D remains unclear. Trimming pared 4 bases from V and 3 bases from J, leaving 5 bases between. CDR1 and CDR2 from the germline V gene are SGHDT and YYEEEE. The CDR3 is made up of 12 amino acids. The CDR3 is CASSPGYNEQFF. In DNA form, the CDR3 reads TGTGCCAGCAGCCCCGGCTACAATGAGCAGTTCTTC.

This sequence joins TRBV6-5 and TRBJ1-1; D unclear. The V end lost 2 bases, the J end lost 1 base, and 5 bases lay between the germline ends. The germline CDR1 and CDR2 sequences are MNHEY and SVGAGI. This CDR3 has 13 amino acids. The CDR3 nucleotides are TGTGCCAGCAGTTACGACGGGAACACTGAAGCTTTCTTT. This gives the protein CASSYDGNTEAFF.

The V and J genes are TRBV11-3 and TRBJ2-5, with 11 bases matching TRBD2. This CDR3 is built from 14 residues. V was pared by 5 bases and J by 5 bases, with 4 bases of the junction left unmatched. CDR1 SGHNT and CDR2 YENEEA come from the germline V gene. The CDR3 DNA is TGTGCCAGCAGCCCAACTAGCGGGGGCGAGACCCAGTACTTC. Protein product: CASSPTSGGETQYF.

V usage is TRBV6-5 and J usage is TRBJ2-5, with 9 bases identical to TRBD1. The CDR3 sequence is 14 residues long. Germline loops: CDR1 MNHEY, CDR2 SVGAGI. V was pared by 6 bases and J by 1 base, with 3 bases of the junction left unmatched. In nucleotides, the CDR3 is TGTGCCAGCAGGACAGGGGGTTTCCAAGAGACCCAGTACTTC. Translating gives CASRTGGFQETQYF.

The chain joins TRBV4-1 to TRBJ1-5, with D perhaps matching TRBD1 (6 bases). V was pared by 0 bases and J by 9 bases, with 15 bases between. The germline CDR1 and CDR2 sequences are MGHRA and YSYEKL. The CDR3 runs to 15 residues. CDR3 residues: CASSQDRDTGRPQHF. As DNA, the CDR3 is TGCGCCAGCAGCCAAGATCGGGACACCGGACGGCCCCAGCATTTT.

The chain has TRBV9 and TRBJ1-1; 7 bases agree with TRBD1. This CDR3 is 13 amino acids long. J lost 5 bases, V lost 3 bases, and 4 bases had no gene match. Germline lookup yields CDR1 SGDLS and CDR2 YYNGEE. The CDR3 sequence: CASSAQGGTEAFF. DNA of the CDR3: TGTGCCAGCAGCGCGCAGGGGGGGACTGAAGCTTTCTTT. Together with reference TRBV9 and TRBJ1-1, the CDR3 gives the full variable domain: DSGVTQTPKHLITATGQRVTLRCSPRSGDLSVYWYQQSLDQGLQFLIQYYNGEERAKGNILERFSAQQFPDLHSELNLSSLELGDSALYFCASSAQGGTEAFFGQGTRLTVV.

This chain's CDR3 is CATNKDSYNSPLHF. CDR3 DNA: TGTGCCACCAATAAAGACAGTTATAATTCACCCCTCCACTTT. The rearrangement uses TRBV11-3 and TRBJ1-6; perhaps TRBD1 as D (5 bases). The V gene's germline CDR1 is SGHNT and CDR2 YENEEA. The CDR3 covers 14 residues. V lost 10 bases, J lost 4 bases, and 14 bases lay in between.

This chain links TRBV5-6 with TRBJ1-2; D unclear. The CDR3 loop spans 16 amino acids. Trimming stripped 4 bases from V and 0 bases from J, with 16 bases between. The germline CDR1 and CDR2 sequences are SGHDT and YYEEEE. This CDR3 reads CASSDLSLPANYGYTF. CDR3 DNA sequence: TGTGCCAGCAGCGATTTGAGTCTTCCCGCTAACTATGGCTACACCTTC.

J is TRBJ2-5 and V is TRBV6-5, with D possibly being TRBD1 (6 bases). The ends were cut back, 2 bases at V and 5 bases at J, with 9 bases in the middle. Germline CDR1 reads MNHEY; CDR2 reads SVGAGI. The CDR3 covers 13 residues. The CDR3 reads CASSYQGWETQYF. Written as DNA, the CDR3 is TGTGCCAGCAGTTACCAGGGGTGGGAGACCCAGTACTTC.

This chain links TRBV3-1 (or the pseudogene TRBV3-2) with TRBJ2-3; 7 bases are shared with TRBD2. Germline V gives CDR1 LGHDT, CDR2 YNNKEL (reference sequence). The CDR3 is made up of 15 amino acids. V trimming: 0 bases; J trimming: 2 bases; junction bases outside the gene matches: 2. This chain's CDR3 is CASSQDGTNTDTQYF. CDR3 bases: TGTGCCAGCAGCCAAGATGGGACTAACACAGATACGCAGTATTTT.

J is TRBJ1-4 and V is TRBV6-5; possibly TRBD1 for D (5 bases). Germline CDR1 MNHEY, CDR2 SVGAGI. This CDR3 is 15 amino acids long. The V gene lost 0 bases and the J gene lost 7 bases, with 12 bases spanning the gap. CDR3 region: CASSYSFVRGEKLFF. As DNA, the CDR3 is TGTGCCAGCAGTTACTCGTTTGTTAGGGGTGAAAAACTGTTTTTT.

This chain uses TRBV21-1 with TRBJ1-1. TRBV21-1 corresponds to a pseudogene. The CDR3 is 13 amino acids. CDR3: CASSNLTNTEAFF. For the CDR3, the DNA is TGTGCCAGCAGCAACCTAACCAACACTGAAGCTTTCTTT.

The chain links TRBV9 to TRBJ2-3; no definite D call. CDR3 size: 12 residues. In germline, CDR1 is SGDLS, CDR2 YYNGEE. The V and J ends lost 0 bases and 5 bases respectively, with 4 bases between them. The CDR3, as DNA: TGTGCCAGCAGCGTAGCCGAAGATACGCAGTATTTT. As protein: CASSVAEDTQYF.

This clone was detected only once. The chain has TRBV5-4 and TRBJ2-7; TRBD1 matches at 8 bases. Losses at the gene ends were 4 bases for V and 4 bases for J; bases not matched to a gene: 13. The CDR3 totals 16 residues. In germline, CDR1 is SGHNT, CDR2 YYREEE (reference sequence). The CDR3 is CASSTLPRGRGYEQYF. The CDR3 DNA sequence: TGTGCCAGCAGCACCCTGCCCAGGGGGCGCGGGTACGAGCAGTACTTC.

The chain is built from TRBV5-1 and TRBJ2-7; 8 bases line up with TRBD1. The V gene's germline CDR1 is SGHRS and CDR2 YFSETQ. The CDR3 consists of 13 residues. With V trimmed by 7 bases and J by 1 base, 4 bases remained unmatched. CDR3 in amino acids: CASGQGESYEQYF. CDR3 coding DNA: TGCGCCAGCGGACAGGGAGAATCCTACGAGCAGTACTTC.

The chain is built from TRBV21-1 and TRBJ1-5. TRBV21-1 is a known pseudogene. CDR3 size: 12 residues. The CDR3 DNA reads TGTGCCAGCAGCAATAGCAATCAGCCCCAGCATTTT. Protein sequence: CASSNSNQPQHF.

This chain joins TRBV19 and TRBJ1-6; D not resolved. This CDR3 has 13 residues. V lost 4 bases to trimming and J lost 12 bases, with 13 bases between them. Germline CDR1 LNHDA, CDR2 SQIVND (reference sequence). DNA of the CDR3: TGTGCCAGTAGTAGTCTAAGGGAGCGACCCCTCCACTTT. Amino acids: CASSSLRERPLHF.

J is TRBJ1-5 and V is TRBV3-1 (or the pseudogene TRBV3-2); TRBD1 agrees at 7 bases. Trimming took 0 bases from V and 1 from J; bases not matched to a gene: 3. The CDR3 consists of 16 residues. Germline values: CDR1 LGHDT, CDR2 YNNKEL (reference sequence). The CDR3 sequence: CASSQDYRGSNQPQHF. Written as DNA, the CDR3 is TGTGCCAGCAGCCAAGATTACAGGGGAAGCAATCAGCCCCAGCATTTT.

This clone was picked up one time. The chain recombines TRBV2 with TRBJ2-7; D is unclear. Germline values: CDR1 SNHLY, CDR2 FYNNEI. The CDR3 covers 13 residues. The ends were cut back, 4 bases at V and 6 bases at J, with 13 bases in the middle. The CDR3 nucleotides read TGTGCCAGCAGTGTCACCTCCACGGGCGAGCAGTACTTC. This sequence encodes CASSVTSTGEQYF.

The chain joins TRBV19 to TRBJ1-4, with D possibly matching TRBD1 (5 bases). The germline V gene has CDR1 LNHDA and CDR2 SQIVND (reference sequence). V gave up 7 bases and J gave up 2 bases, with 17 bases separating them. The CDR3 totals 16 residues. The CDR3 DNA follows: TGTGCCAGTACCAACGGGACTAGGTCCACTAATGAAAAACTGTTTTTT. This codes for CASTNGTRSTNEKLFF.

The genes are TRBV3-1 (or the pseudogene TRBV3-2) and TRBJ2-1, with 8 bases identical to TRBD2. Germline V gives CDR1 LGHDT, CDR2 YNNKEL (reference sequence). V was pared by 3 bases and J by 13 bases, with 11 bases of the junction left unmatched. The CDR3 spans 14 residues. This chain's CDR3 is CASSHLNAAGGQFF. DNA of the CDR3: TGTGCCAGCAGCCACCTAAATGCCGCGGGAGGACAGTTCTTC.

The genes are TRBV5-6 and TRBJ1-1, with a weak D call TRBD1 (6 bases). This CDR3 spans 16 amino acids. Trimming stripped 4 bases from V and 0 bases from J, with 16 bases between. Germline V gene data show CDR1 as SGHDT and CDR2 as YYEEEE. CDR3 in amino acids: CASSPRRGPVNTEAFF. The CDR3 bases are TGTGCCAGCAGCCCTCGTCGGGGGCCGGTGAACACTGAAGCTTTCTTT.

The chain employs TRBV5-6 and TRBJ1-1; 8 bases fit TRBD1. V was clipped by 0 bases and J by 7 bases; unmatched bases: 8. Germline CDR1 SGHDT, CDR2 YYEEEE. The CDR3 totals 15 residues. This chain's CDR3 is CASSLVRTGFVEAFF. DNA of the CDR3: TGTGCCAGCAGCTTGGTAAGGACAGGGTTTGTTGAAGCTTTCTTT.